This TCR beta chain was obtained from a study of T cells in Graves' hyperthyroidism and ophthalmopathy. Study-wide findings and caveats: Ophthalmopathy was predicted by the model a median of about six months ahead of onset. Blood also held most thyroid clonotypes expanded beyond 0.001.

Exclusion followed for patients with uncontrolled infection, other autoimmune disease, pregnancy or lactation. In making diagnoses, clinical symptoms, serum thyroxine and TRAb, thyroid ultrasound and orbital computed tomography were all used. Deletions cut 8 bases from V and 5 bases from J, with 27 bases between. The CDR3 is 17 residues long. Germline V gene sequence: CDR1 LNHNV, CDR2 YYDKDF (reference sequence). This clonotype was seen many times. Its antigen is as yet unknown. Researchers took RNA transcripts and amplified the TCR beta CDR3 regions from them. HTBI primers were employed in a first-round RT-PCR of the TCR CDR3. TCRdb reanalysed the multiplex PCR reads using MiXCR and keeps one entry per CDR3 protein. The table shows over 700,000 distinct CDR3 sequences, with roughly 40% occurring only once.

The receptor was derived from a man younger than 35 with Graves' hyperthyroidism. The V gene is TRBV15, the J gene TRBJ2-5, with a tentative D call TRBD2 (6 bases). Sequencing was carried out using blood. CDR3 DNA: TGTGCCACCTCACCCACACTAGCAGATGTACCAATGGAGACCCAGTACTTC. Amino acid sequence: CATSPTLADVPMETQYF.